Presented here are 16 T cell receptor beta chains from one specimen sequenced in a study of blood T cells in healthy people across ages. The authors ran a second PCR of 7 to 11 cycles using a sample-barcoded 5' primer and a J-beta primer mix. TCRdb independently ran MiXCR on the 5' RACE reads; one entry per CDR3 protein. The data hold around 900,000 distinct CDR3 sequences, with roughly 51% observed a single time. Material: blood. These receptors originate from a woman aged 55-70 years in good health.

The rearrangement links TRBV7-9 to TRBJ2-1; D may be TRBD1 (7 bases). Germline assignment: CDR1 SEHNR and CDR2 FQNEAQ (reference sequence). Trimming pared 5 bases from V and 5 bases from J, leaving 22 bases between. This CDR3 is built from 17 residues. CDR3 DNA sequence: TGTGCCAGCAGCCCACCCAGGGCGGGGACAGCCGACAATGAGCAGTTCTTC. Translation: CASSPPRAGTADNEQFF.

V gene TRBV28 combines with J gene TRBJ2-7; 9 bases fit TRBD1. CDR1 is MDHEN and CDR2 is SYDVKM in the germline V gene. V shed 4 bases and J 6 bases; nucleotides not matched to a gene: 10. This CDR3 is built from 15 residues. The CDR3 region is CASSSRRTGESEQYF. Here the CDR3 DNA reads TGTGCCAGCAGTTCGCGTCGGACAGGGGAGTCCGAGCAGTACTTC.

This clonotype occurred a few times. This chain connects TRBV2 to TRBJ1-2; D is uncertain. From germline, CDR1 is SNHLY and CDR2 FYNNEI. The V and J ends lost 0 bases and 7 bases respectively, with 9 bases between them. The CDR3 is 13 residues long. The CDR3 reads CASSEALSLGYTF. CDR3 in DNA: TGTGCCAGCAGTGAAGCGCTTTCCCTTGGCTACACCTTC.

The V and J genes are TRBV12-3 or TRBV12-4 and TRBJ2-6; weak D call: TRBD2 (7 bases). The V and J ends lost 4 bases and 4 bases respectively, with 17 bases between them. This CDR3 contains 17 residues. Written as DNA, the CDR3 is TGTGCCAGCAGTTCGCACCTCGGGGGGCGCGGGGCCAACGTCCTGACTTTC. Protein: CASSSHLGGRGANVLTF.

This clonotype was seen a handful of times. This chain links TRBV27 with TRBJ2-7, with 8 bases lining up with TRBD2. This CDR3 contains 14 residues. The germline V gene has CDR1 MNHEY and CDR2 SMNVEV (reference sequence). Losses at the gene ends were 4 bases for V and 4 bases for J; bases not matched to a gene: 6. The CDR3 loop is CASSYAGRAYEQYF. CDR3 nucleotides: TGTGCCAGCAGTTACGCCGGGAGGGCGTACGAGCAGTACTTC.

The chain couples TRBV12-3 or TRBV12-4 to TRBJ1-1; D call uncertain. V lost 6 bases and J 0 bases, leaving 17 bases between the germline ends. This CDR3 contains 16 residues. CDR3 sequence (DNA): TGTGCCAGCAGCCCCGTGAGGACCAAGATGAACACTGAAGCTTTCTTT. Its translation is CASSPVRTKMNTEAFF.

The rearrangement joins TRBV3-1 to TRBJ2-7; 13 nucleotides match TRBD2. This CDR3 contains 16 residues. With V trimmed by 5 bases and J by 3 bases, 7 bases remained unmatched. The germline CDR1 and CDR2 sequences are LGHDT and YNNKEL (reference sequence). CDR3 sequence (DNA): TGTGCCAGCAGCAACCCGGGACTAGCGGGATACTACGAGCAGTACTTC. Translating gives CASSNPGLAGYYEQYF.

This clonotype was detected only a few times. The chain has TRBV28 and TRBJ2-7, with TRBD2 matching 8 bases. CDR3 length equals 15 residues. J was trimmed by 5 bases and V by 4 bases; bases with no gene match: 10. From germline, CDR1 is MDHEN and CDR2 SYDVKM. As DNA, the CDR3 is TGTGCCAGCAGTTCACACGGACTAGCTGGCGACGAGCAGTACTTC. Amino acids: CASSSHGLAGDEQYF. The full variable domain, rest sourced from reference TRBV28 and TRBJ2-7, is DVKVTQSSRYLVKRTGEKVFLECVQDMDHENMFWYRQDPGLGLRLIYFSYDVKMKEKGDIPEGYSVSREKKERFSLILESASTNQTSMYLCASSSHGLAGDEQYFGPGTRLTVT.

The CDR3 DNA reads as TGTGCCAGCAGCACCGTTAGCGGGAGGAACTACAATGAGCAGTTCTTC. Translated: CASSTVSGRNYNEQFF. The chain couples TRBV7-9 to TRBJ2-1, with 10 nucleotides matching TRBD2. The CDR3 is 16 amino acids. Germline trimming cut 5 bases from V and 3 bases from J; bases unmatched to any gene: 7. Germline V gene lookup returns CDR1 SEHNR and CDR2 FQNEAQ (reference sequence).

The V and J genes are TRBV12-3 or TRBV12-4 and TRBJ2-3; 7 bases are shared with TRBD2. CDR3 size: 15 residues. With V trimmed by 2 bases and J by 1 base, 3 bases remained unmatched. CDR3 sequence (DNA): TGTGCCAGCAGTTTACCCAGCGGGGGCACAGATACGCAGTATTTT. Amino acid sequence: CASSLPSGGTDTQYF.

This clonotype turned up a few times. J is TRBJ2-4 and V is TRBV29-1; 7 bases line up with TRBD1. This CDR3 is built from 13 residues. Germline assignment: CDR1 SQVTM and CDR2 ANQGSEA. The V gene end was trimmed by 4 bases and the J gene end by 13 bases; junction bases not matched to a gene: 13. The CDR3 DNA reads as TGCAGCGTTGCCGGGACAGATTTACGAGGGCAGTACTTC. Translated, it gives CSVAGTDLRGQYF.

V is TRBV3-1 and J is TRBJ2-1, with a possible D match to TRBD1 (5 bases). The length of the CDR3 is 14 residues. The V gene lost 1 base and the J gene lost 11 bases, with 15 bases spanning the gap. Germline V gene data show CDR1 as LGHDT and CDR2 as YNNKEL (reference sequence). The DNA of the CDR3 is TGTGCCAGCAGCCAAGCAAAAGCAGGGCTCAAGCAGTTCTTC. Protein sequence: CASSQAKAGLKQFF.

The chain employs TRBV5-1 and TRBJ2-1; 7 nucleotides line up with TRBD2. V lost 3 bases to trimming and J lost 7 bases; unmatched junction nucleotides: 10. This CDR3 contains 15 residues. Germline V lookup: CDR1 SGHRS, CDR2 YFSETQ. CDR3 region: CASSSTSRSSNEQFF. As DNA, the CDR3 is TGCGCCAGCAGCTCGACTAGCCGCTCCTCGAATGAGCAGTTCTTC.

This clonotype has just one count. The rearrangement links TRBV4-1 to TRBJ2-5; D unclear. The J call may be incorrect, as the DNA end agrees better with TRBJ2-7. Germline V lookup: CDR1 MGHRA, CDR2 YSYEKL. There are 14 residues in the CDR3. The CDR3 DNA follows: TGCGCCAGCAGCCACGACGTGACTTACTACGAGCAGTACTTC. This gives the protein CASSHDVTYYEQYF.

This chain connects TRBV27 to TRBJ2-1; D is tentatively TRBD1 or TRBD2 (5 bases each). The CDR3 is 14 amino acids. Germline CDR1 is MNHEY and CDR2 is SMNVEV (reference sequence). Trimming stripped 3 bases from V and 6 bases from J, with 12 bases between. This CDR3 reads CASSFPGTGNEQFF. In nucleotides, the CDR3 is TGTGCCAGCAGTTTCCCTGGGACCGGCAATGAGCAGTTCTTC.

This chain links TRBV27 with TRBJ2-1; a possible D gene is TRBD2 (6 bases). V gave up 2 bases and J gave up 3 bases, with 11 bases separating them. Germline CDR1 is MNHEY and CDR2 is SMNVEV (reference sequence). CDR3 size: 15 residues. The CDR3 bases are TGTGCCAGCAGTTTAGCGCCGGGACTCTACAATGAGCAGTTCTTC. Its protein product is CASSLAPGLYNEQFF.